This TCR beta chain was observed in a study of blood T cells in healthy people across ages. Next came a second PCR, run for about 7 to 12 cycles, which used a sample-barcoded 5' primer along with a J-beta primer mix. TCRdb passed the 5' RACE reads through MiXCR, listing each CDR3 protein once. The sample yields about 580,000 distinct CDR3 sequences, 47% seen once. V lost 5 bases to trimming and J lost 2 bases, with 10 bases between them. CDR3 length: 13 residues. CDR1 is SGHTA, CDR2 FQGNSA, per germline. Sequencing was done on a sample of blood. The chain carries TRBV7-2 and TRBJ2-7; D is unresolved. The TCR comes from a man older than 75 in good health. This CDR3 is CASSVTPTYEQYF. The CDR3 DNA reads TGTGCCAGCAGCGTAACCCCCACCTACGAGCAGTACTTC.